This T cell receptor (beta chain) stems from a study of cytomegalovirus exposure and HLA in healthy donors. This CDR3 spans 15 amino acids. V shed 4 bases and J 0 bases; nucleotides not matched to a gene: 2. Germline assignment: CDR1 MNHEY and CDR2 SVGAGI. This clone occurred once. Researchers ran the PCR with 60 Vbeta and 13 Jbeta primers. TCRdb keeps only in-frame clones here, not all; method: immunoSEQ multiplex PCR. The sample consists of tens of thousands of clones, approximately 71% of them appearing once. The sample taken for sequencing was PBMCs. The rearrangement uses TRBV6-5 and TRBJ1-2, with 10 bases identical to TRBD1. The clonotype was recovered from a man aged 40-50 years in good health and CMV-seronegative. Here the CDR3 reads CASSLTGGANYGYTF. CDR3 coding DNA: TGTGCCAGCAGTTTGACAGGGGGCGCTAACTATGGCTACACCTTC.